This T cell receptor beta chain is drawn from a study of T cell responses to AZD1222 COVID-19 vaccine (dated by TCRdb to the early 2020s). Background for the entire study: AZD1222 recipients with second doses at about 4 weeks or about 12 weeks were pooled, because spike-specific TCR depth and breadth did not differ between schedules. A total of 233 trial participants underwent TCR sequencing, of whom about 200 had received two doses of AZD1222 and approximately 26 had received two doses of the MenACWY control vaccine. Trial participants were enrolled by age into 18-55, 56-69 and 70-plus year subgroups, with 148, 28 and 57 TCR-sequenced participants respectively.

Broad study findings and their caveats: Spike-specific TCR breadth and depth rose significantly after two AZD1222 doses compared with day 0 and with MenACWY recipients. The whole spike protein was spanned by vaccine-associated CD4 TCRs, and dominant responses were seen in regions 160-218 and 743-854. Participants were mostly white British, with more females than males. The authors suggested clonal diversity may have been underestimated. Reportedly, close to half of the unique spike-specific TCRs recognized epitopes lying outside the regions that are mutated in the B.1.351 and B.1.1.7 variants. Conclusions about previously exposed vaccinees are limited because only five to seven AZD1222 recipients were SARS-CoV-2 seropositive at baseline. The 56-69-year group was small, and its depth increase did not reach significance, likely because of low power. No day 14 peak-response samples were available, so repertoires were characterized only after the peak T cell response.

The CDR3 regions of human TCRbeta chains were analyzed by immunosequencing. As for the original processing: Repertoire TCRs were matched against a reference library of SARS-CoV-2-specific TCRs generated with the MIRA antigen-specificity platform. Breadth meant the fraction of unique TCRs that were SARS-CoV-2-associated, whereas depth meant the fraction of total T cells that were SARS-CoV-2-associated. Using the MIRA data, every spike-specific TCR was mapped to the spike region that the TCR reacted to and assigned to either a CD4 or a CD8 class. Log10-transformed breadth and depth values were compared by one-way ANOVA with Sidak's multiple comparisons tests. Here the immuneACCESS table is served through TCRdb, limited to in-frame sequences with V and J called. Missing clones are a known gap in these copies; in checked studies unresolved V genes cover under half, and the rest lacks a known reason. The V and J calls and clone size were taken over from that table, and D and trimming were inferred from the DNA. The sample includes some 140,000 clones, with approximately 90% observed a single time. The ten largest clones take up less than 3.5% of the sample.

From the cysteine through the phenylalanine, the CDR3 covers 15 amino acids. The sequence is cut down to CDR3 DNA, 45 bases in frame from base 1. Based on the germline V gene, the CDR1 and CDR2 sequences are SGHRS and YFSETQ. Germline trimming amounts to 6 bases on V and 2 bases on J, with 5 as the count of junction bases outside the gene matches. Sample time point, as interpreted from the label and publication: baseline before first vaccination. Samples from vaccinated people were obtained from the UK trials COV001 and COV002, which included a single-blind randomized controlled phase 2/3 trial of AZD1222 (ChAdOx1 nCoV-19) in healthy adults. Trial participant PBMC samples were collected at day 0 and day 28 after the second dose for TCRbeta chain sequencing. A note on this clone: What this receptor recognizes is not known. Base qualities were left out, and no much larger clone turns up one base away.

The source was peripheral blood, collected on day 0 of AZD1222 vaccination. The sequence joins TRBV5-1 to TRBJ2-5, with 12 central nucleotides matching TRBD2. This receptor was identified in an adult in good health. CDR3 region: CASTSGLAGQETQYF. The nucleotides are TGCGCCAGCACCTCCGGACTAGCGGGGCAAGAGACCCAGTACTTC. Joined to the reference TRBV5-1 and TRBJ2-5 proteins, this CDR3 gives the full variable domain: KAGVTQTPRYLIKTRGQQVTLSCSPISGHRSVSWYQQTPGQGLQFLFEYFSETQRNKGNFPGRFSGRQFSNSRSEMNVSTLELGDSALYLCASTSGLAGQETQYFGPGTRLLVL.